The rows below give T cell receptor beta chains drawn from one sample of a study of identical twins. TCRdb reprocessed the 5' RACE reads with MiXCR, giving one entry per CDR3 protein. Of around 140,000 distinct CDR3 sequences in the sample, under 4.5% were seen once. Sequencing was performed on memory T cells sorted from blood. The receptors were sampled from a man aged 18-30 years in good health. The CDR3 runs from the conserved cysteine through the conserved F or W.

14 | TRBJ1-1 | TRBV4-2 | CASSQTGQTTEAFF
16 | TRBJ2-6 | TRBV29-1 | CSVARDTDSGANVLTF
16 | TRBJ2-3 | TRBV3-1 | CASSQGVGRTADTQYF
13 | TRBJ1-2 | TRBV6-1 | CASSQTRLEGYTF
13 | TRBJ2-1 | TRBV3-1 | CASREHSYNEQFF
15 | TRBJ2-3 | TRBV30 | CAWSGAGGRTDTQYF
16 | TRBJ1-5 | TRBV5-6 | CASSLRTGNSNQPQHF
15 | TRBJ2-1 | TRBV20-1 | CSARASGVSYNEQFF
16 | TRBJ2-1 | TRBV11-2 | CASTRTSGSSYNEQFF
15 | TRBJ1-3 | TRBV10-3 | CAISESSGIGNTIYF
14 | TRBJ1-5 | TRBV7-2 | CASSLEHSNQPQHF
18 | TRBJ2-2 | TRBV2 | CASRRDGAGGHHAGELFF
13 | TRBJ2-5 | TRBV12-3/TRBV12-4 | CASSPGVEETQYF
16 | TRBJ2-5 | TRBV4-2 | CASSQAAGGTPETQYF
14 | TRBJ2-5 | TRBV20-1 | CSARDGRRMETQYF
15 | TRBJ2-1 | TRBV7-2 | CASSFEPRPTDEQFF
12 | TRBJ2-7 | TRBV5-1 | CASSLVGYEQYF
11 | TRBJ2-5 | TRBV20-1 | CSGRRQETQYF
15 | TRBJ2-1 | TRBV7-7 | CASSLGVSGHNEQFF
14 | TRBJ1-1 | TRBV19 | CASSILQLNTEAFF
16 | TRBJ2-1 | TRBV4-2 | CASSHQRDRGHNEQFF
15 | TRBJ1-6 | TRBV3-1 | CASSQGTGVGSPLHF
16 | TRBJ2-1 | TRBV6-2/TRBV6-3 | CASKKSGRTFGDEQFF
17 | TRBJ2-1 | TRBV12-3/TRBV12-4 | CASNSGQGAISYNEQFF
12 | TRBJ2-3 | TRBV6-6 | CASSYNINTQYF
16 | TRBJ2-2 | TRBV10-3 | CAIRPGQGADTGELFF
13 | TRBJ2-5 | TRBV7-9 | CASIAAGKETQYF
21 | TRBJ2-5 | TRBV20-1 | CSARRTGGRLAGESSSETQYF
15 | TRBJ2-2 | TRBV27 | CASSSERGTVGELFF
16 | TRBJ2-7 | TRBV28 | CASSSPWTSGYYEQYF
17 | TRBJ2-3 | TRBV5-1 | CASSYYPGGGSTDTQYF
16 | TRBJ2-1 | TRBV11-2 | CASSLGAGVSYNEQFF
13 | TRBJ2-3 | TRBV29-1 | CSAAWGSTDTQYF
17 | TRBJ2-2 | TRBV5-5 | CASSLVIWGQGTGELFF
18 | TRBJ2-1 | TRBV4-1 | CASSQHLGGSGAYNEQFF
14 | TRBJ1-4 | TRBV15 | CATSRVGGEEKLFF
14 | TRBJ2-5 | TRBV4-3 | CASSQARGGPIQYF
14 | TRBJ2-2 | TRBV19 | CASSIGQVPGELFF
16 | TRBJ2-5 | TRBV25-1 | CASSRTRLGRQETQYF
15 | TRBJ2-1 | TRBV29-1 | CSVVWREKVINEQFF
14 | TRBJ2-3 | TRBV7-9 | CASSLRGHTDTQYF
15 | TRBJ1-6 | TRBV18 | CASSPKGASNSPLHF
13 | TRBJ1-5 | TRBV7-2 | CASSRKGTSPQHF
11 | TRBJ2-1 | TRBV24-1 | CATYHGGIKFF
14 | TRBJ2-5 | TRBV6-2/TRBV6-3 | CASSLDGGGETQYF